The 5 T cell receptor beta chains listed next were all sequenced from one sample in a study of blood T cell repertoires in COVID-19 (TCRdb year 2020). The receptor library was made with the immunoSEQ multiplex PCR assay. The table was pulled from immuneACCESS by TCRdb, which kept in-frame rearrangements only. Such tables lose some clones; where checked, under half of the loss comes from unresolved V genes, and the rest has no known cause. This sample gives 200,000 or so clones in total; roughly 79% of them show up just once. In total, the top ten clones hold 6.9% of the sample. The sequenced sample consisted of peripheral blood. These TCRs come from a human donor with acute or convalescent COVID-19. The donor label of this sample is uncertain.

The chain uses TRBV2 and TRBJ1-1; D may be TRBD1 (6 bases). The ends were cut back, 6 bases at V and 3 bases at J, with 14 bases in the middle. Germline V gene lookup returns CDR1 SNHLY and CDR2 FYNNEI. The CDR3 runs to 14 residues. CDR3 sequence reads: CASRRGGGYTEAFF. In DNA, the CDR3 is TGTGCCAGCAGGAGGGGGGGCGGATACACTGAAGCTTTCTTT.

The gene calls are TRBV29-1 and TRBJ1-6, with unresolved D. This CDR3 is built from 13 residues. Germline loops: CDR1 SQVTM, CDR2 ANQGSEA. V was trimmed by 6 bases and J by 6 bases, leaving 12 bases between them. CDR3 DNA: TGCAGCGTAAGACAAGGAAGTAATTCACCCCTCCACTTT. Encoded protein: CSVRQGSNSPLHF.

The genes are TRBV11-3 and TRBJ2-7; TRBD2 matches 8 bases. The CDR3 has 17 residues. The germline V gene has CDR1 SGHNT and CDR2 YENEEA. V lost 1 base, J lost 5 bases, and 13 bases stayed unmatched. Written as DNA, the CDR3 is TGTGCCAGCAGCTTAGGGCTAGCGGGCTCGGGGTCGGACGAGCAGTACTTC. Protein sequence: CASSLGLAGSGSDEQYF.

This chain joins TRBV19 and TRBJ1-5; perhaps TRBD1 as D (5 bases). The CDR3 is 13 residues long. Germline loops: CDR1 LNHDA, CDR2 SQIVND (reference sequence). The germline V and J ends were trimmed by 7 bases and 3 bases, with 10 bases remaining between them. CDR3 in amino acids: CASKAGYNQPQHF. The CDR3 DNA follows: TGTGCCAGTAAGGCAGGGTACAATCAGCCCCAGCATTTT.

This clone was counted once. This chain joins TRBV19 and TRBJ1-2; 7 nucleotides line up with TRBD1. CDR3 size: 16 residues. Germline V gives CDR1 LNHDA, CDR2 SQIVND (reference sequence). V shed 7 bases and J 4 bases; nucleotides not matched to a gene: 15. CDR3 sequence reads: CASTNLGQQRGYGYTF. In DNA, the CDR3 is TGTGCCAGTACCAATCTGGGACAGCAACGGGGCTATGGCTACACCTTC.